The clone carrying this TCR beta chain was observed a handful of times. Germline CDR1 is SGHRS and CDR2 is YFSETQ. The CDR3 has 13 residues. V gave up 4 bases and J gave up 7 bases, with 14 bases separating them. The data were obtained in a study of patients and donors after allogeneic stem cell transplantation. Via MiXCR, TCRdb re-called the RT-PCR reads, giving one row per CDR3 protein. The sample lists 800,000 to 1,000,000 distinct CDR3 sequences; under 20% were seen once. This TCR came from a human donor who was either an allogeneic HSCT recipient or a stem cell or donor lymphocyte infusion donor (not recorded which). It is not recorded whose cells these are; they may come from a transplant donor. The rearrangement links TRBV5-1 to TRBJ1-2; TRBD1 is a possible D gene (5 bases). The sequencing sample was made of blood, either unsorted or a sorted T cell fraction (not recorded which). In nucleotides, the CDR3 is TGCGCCAGCAGCATAGGGCAGGGTACTGGCTACACCTTC. It is translated as CASSIGQGTGYTF.